The source of this T cell receptor beta chain is a study of T cell responses to AZD1222 COVID-19 vaccine. General study results and limits: Without day 14 samples, only post-peak T cell repertoires were studied. The donor cohort was predominantly white British with a female majority, and clonal diversity may have been underestimated.

The CDR3 consists of 10 residues. Trimming shortened V by 6 bases and J by 5 bases, and 5 bases separated the two germline ends. Germline values: CDR1 MNHEY, CDR2 SMNVEV (reference sequence). Sequencing was performed with immunoSEQ multiplex PCR; in TCRdb, only in-frame clones are kept and a portion is missing. The profile covers fewer than 120,000 clones, with around 90% appearing a single time and about 15% taken by the ten largest. Investigators merged groups given second doses at roughly 4 or roughly 12 weeks. With regard to this clone: What it binds is unknown.

This clonotype was sampled from an adult who received the AZD1222 COVID-19 vaccine. This specimen was peripheral blood, taken 28 days after the second AZD1222 dose. The V call is TRBV27, the J call TRBJ2-7, with a weak D call TRBD2 (5 bases). The CDR3 reads CASRRDEQYF. The CDR3 bases are TGTGCCAGCAGGCGGGACGAGCAGTACTTC.